Following are 18 T cell receptor beta chains from one sample sequenced in a study of blood T cell repertoires in COVID-19. Produced via immunoSEQ multiplex PCR; TCRdb's table is partial and in-frame only. The top ten clones hold 4% to 5% of a sample with some 150,000 clones, around 79% of them seen once. The sample consisted of peripheral blood. The receptors were gathered from a woman aged 70 to 79 with COVID-19, enrolled during active disease.

This clone was picked up one time. This rearrangement joins TRBV5-4 to TRBJ1-2; 11 positions agree with TRBD1. The J segment lost 7 bases and the V segment lost 4 bases, leaving 15 bases of the junction unmatched. Germline V lookup: CDR1 SGHNT, CDR2 YYREEE (reference sequence). The CDR3 runs to 17 residues. Here the CDR3 reads CASSNTPRPGQGGGYTF. The CDR3 DNA is TGTGCCAGCAGCAATACGCCCCGGCCGGGACAGGGGGGTGGCTACACCTTC.

The chain employs TRBV29-1 and TRBJ2-3; D remains unclear. The CDR3 consists of 13 residues. V was shortened by 6 bases and J by 3 bases, with 13 bases between the two germline ends. The germline V gene has CDR1 SQVTM and CDR2 ANQGSEA. The CDR3 region has the DNA TGCAGCGTAGTCAGACCCGGGACAGATACGCAGTATTTT. This sequence encodes CSVVRPGTDTQYF.

The chain combines TRBV11-3 with TRBJ1-1; maybe TRBD1 (6 bases). This CDR3 is 13 amino acids long. Trimming removed 0 bases at V and 7 bases at J, with 9 bases between. Germline CDR1 is SGHNT and CDR2 is YENEEA. CDR3 bases: TGTGCCAGCAGCTTAGACGCGACAGGTGAAGCTTTCTTT. Translating gives CASSLDATGEAFF. The variable domain in full, with the rest retrieved from reference TRBV11-3 and TRBJ1-1, is EAGVVQSPRYKIIEKKQPVAFWCNPISGHNTLYWYLQNLGQGPELLIRYENEEAVDDSQLPKDRFSAERLKGVDSTLKIQPAELGDSAVYLCASSLDATGEAFFGQGTRLTVV.

This chain connects TRBV23-1 to TRBJ1-6; the D gene is possibly TRBD1 (5 bases). TRBV23-1 has ORF status, its function being uncertain. V dropped 4 bases and J dropped 0 bases, with 13 bases sitting between them. The CDR3 has 17 amino acids. The CDR3 here is CASSLLQESSYNSPLHF. The CDR3 nucleotides read TGCGCCAGCAGTCTACTACAGGAGAGCTCCTATAATTCACCCCTCCACTTT.

This chain uses TRBV6-5 with TRBJ1-2, with 7 positions matching TRBD1. CDR3 length: 13 amino acids. The junction had 8 bases not matched to a gene; V was cut back by 6 bases and J by 7 bases. Germline V gene data show CDR1 as MNHEY and CDR2 as SVGAGI. The CDR3 DNA reads TGTGCCAGCAGCAACCCGACAGGGCTTGGCTACACCTTC. This encodes CASSNPTGLGYTF.

For this clone: Other DNA sequences of this sample code for an identical CDR3. The chain has TRBV5-1 and TRBJ2-3; possible D gene TRBD1, 5 bases. The V end was cut by 0 bases, the J end by 2 bases, with 10 bases between. CDR3 length equals 15 residues. Germline-derived CDR1 and CDR2 are SGHRS and YFSETQ. The CDR3 sequence: CASSLEGVSTDTQYF. The CDR3 bases are TGCGCCAGCAGCTTGGAAGGGGTGTCCACAGATACGCAGTATTTT.

This chain links TRBV6-5 with TRBJ2-7, with 8 bases matching TRBD1. V shed 8 bases, J shed 5 bases, and the junction held 8 bases outside the gene matches. The CDR3 spans 13 residues. Germline V gives CDR1 MNHEY, CDR2 SVGAGI. The CDR3, as DNA: TGTGCCAGCCGCGTGACAGGGGCCCACGAGCAGTACTTC. Its translation is CASRVTGAHEQYF.

V usage is TRBV6-5 and J usage is TRBJ1-5; perhaps TRBD1 as D (5 bases). In germline, CDR1 is MNHEY, CDR2 SVGAGI. V lost 10 bases to trimming and J lost 9 bases, with 16 bases between them. This CDR3 has 12 residues. CDR3: CATRGDLGPQHF. The CDR3 DNA sequence: TGTGCCACCCGGGGGGACTTGGGGCCCCAGCATTTT.

The genes are TRBV7-9 and TRBJ2-7; weak D call: TRBD1 (5 bases). Trimming stripped 5 bases from V and 0 bases from J, with 14 bases between. From germline, CDR1 is SEHNR and CDR2 FQNEAQ (reference sequence). This CDR3 contains 15 residues. The CDR3 protein is CASSPRGQGSYEQYF. The CDR3 DNA follows: TGTGCCAGCAGCCCACGAGGCCAGGGCTCCTACGAGCAGTACTTC.

J is TRBJ2-7 and V is TRBV5-4; D might be TRBD2 (7 bases). The V gene's germline CDR1 is SGHNT and CDR2 YYREEE (reference sequence). The length of the CDR3 is 18 residues. V was cut by 0 bases and J by 2 bases, with 21 bases left in between. The chain's CDR3 is CASSLGDRGGAKAYEQYF. CDR3 nucleotides: TGTGCCAGCAGCTTGGGTGACCGTGGGGGGGCCAAAGCCTACGAGCAGTACTTC.

The J gene is TRBJ1-1, the V gene TRBV14, with 7 bases matching TRBD1. The germline V gene has CDR1 SGHDN and CDR2 FVKESK. The CDR3 has 15 residues. The junction had 10 bases not matched to a gene; V was cut back by 6 bases and J by 3 bases. DNA of the CDR3: TGTGCCAGCAGACAGACAGGGATGGTCGACACTGAAGCTTTCTTT. Protein sequence: CASRQTGMVDTEAFF.

J is TRBJ1-1 and V is TRBV10-3; weak D call: TRBD1 (6 bases). Per germline, CDR1 ENHRY and CDR2 SYGVKD. V lost 8 bases, J lost 4 bases, and 14 bases lay in between. CDR3 length: 13 residues. CDR3 protein: CAIGGGRGTEAFF. In DNA, the CDR3 is TGTGCCATCGGGGGCGGGAGGGGCACTGAAGCTTTCTTT.

This sequence joins TRBV29-1 and TRBJ1-1, with D possibly being TRBD1 (5 bases). V lost 7 bases and J 0 bases, leaving 12 bases between the germline ends. The length of the CDR3 is 13 residues. Germline CDR1 reads SQVTM; CDR2 reads ANQGSEA. CDR3 in DNA: TGCAGCGCTAGCAGGGTCATGAACACTGAAGCTTTCTTT. This codes for CSASRVMNTEAFF.

The J gene is TRBJ1-4, the V gene TRBV11-2; D is uncertain. The length of the CDR3 is 15 residues. With 5 bases removed from V and 7 bases from J, the gap between germline ends came to 17 bases. CDR1 SGHAT and CDR2 FQNNGV come from the germline V gene. The CDR3 DNA follows: TGTGCCAGCAGCCCAGGACGGGATCCCGTTGAAAAACTGTTTTTT. Its translation: CASSPGRDPVEKLFF.

The V call is TRBV6-2 or TRBV6-3, the J call TRBJ1-2, with a tentative D call TRBD1 (5 bases). This CDR3 spans 15 amino acids. Trimming shortened V by 2 bases and J by 0 bases, and 10 bases separated the two germline ends. Germline V gene sequence: CDR1 MNHEY, CDR2 SVGEGT. CDR3: CASSYSGTPNYGYTF. The CDR3 DNA sequence: TGTGCCAGCAGTTACAGTGGGACTCCTAACTATGGCTACACCTTC.

V usage is TRBV6-1 and J usage is TRBJ2-2; the match to TRBD2 covers 12 bases. The junction had 8 bases not matched to a gene; V was cut back by 2 bases and J by 7 bases. CDR1 is MNHNS and CDR2 is SASEGT in the germline V gene. This CDR3 has 17 amino acids. Written as DNA, the CDR3 is TGTGCCAGCAGTGAAACCCTAGCGGGGGGGTTAAACGGGGAGCTGTTTTTT. This translates into CASSETLAGGLNGELFF.

This chain connects TRBV19 to TRBJ2-6; 7 nucleotides line up with TRBD1. V was pared by 5 bases and J by 0 bases, with 13 bases of the junction left unmatched. Germline V CDR1 and CDR2: LNHDA, SQIVND (reference sequence). This CDR3 comprises 19 residues. The CDR3 loop reads CASSGIGGDSISGANVLTF. The DNA for the CDR3 is TGTGCCAGTAGTGGGATAGGTGGGGACAGCATCTCTGGGGCCAACGTCCTGACTTTC.

The J gene is TRBJ2-2, the V gene TRBV4-1, with 7 positions matching TRBD2. This CDR3 region has 16 residues. Germline CDR1 is MGHRA and CDR2 is YSYEKL. V was pared by 5 bases and J by 0 bases, with 6 bases of the junction left unmatched. The CDR3 here is CASSARLAANTGELFF. The CDR3 coding sequence is TGCGCCAGCAGCGCTCGACTAGCCGCGAACACCGGGGAGCTGTTTTTT.